Listed here are 23 T cell receptor beta chains from one sample, sequenced in a study of cytomegalovirus exposure and HLA in healthy donors. PCR primers comprised 60 Vbeta and 13 Jbeta primers. The table came from immunoSEQ multiplex PCR; TCRdb's copy has only in-frame clones and leaves some out. The sample contains about 240,000 clones, about 86% of which appear only once. Sequences were obtained from PBMCs. Every receptor here comes from a woman aged 55-70 years in good health and CMV-seropositive.

The chain combines TRBV13 with TRBJ2-7; 12 nucleotides align to TRBD2. CDR1 PRHDT and CDR2 FYEKMQ come from the germline V gene (reference sequence). CDR3 length: 15 residues. Germline trimming cut 5 bases from V and 3 bases from J; bases unmatched to any gene: 5. The CDR3 protein is CASSPRTSGNYEQYF. CDR3 nucleotides: TGTGCCAGCAGCCCCCGGACTAGCGGGAACTACGAGCAGTACTTC.

The chain joins TRBV12-2 to TRBJ2-5; the D call TRBD1 from the table was never checked on the DNA. TRBV12-2 is recorded as a pseudogene. This CDR3 has 16 amino acids. The CDR3 protein is CATRFRVDRDQETQYF. The CDR3 nucleotides read TGTGCAACAAGGTTTCGGGTGGACAGAGACCAAGAGACCCAGTACTTC.

This sequence joins TRBV7-9 and TRBJ2-1; D is perhaps TRBD2 (6 bases). Germline lookup yields CDR1 SEHNR and CDR2 FQNEAQ (reference sequence). The CDR3 totals 17 residues. V was pared by 8 bases and J by 5 bases, with 25 bases between. DNA of the CDR3: TGTGCCAGCGGAACGGGTGACGGGGGTTTTTTGGACAATGAGCAGTTCTTC. This encodes CASGTGDGGFLDNEQFF. Full variable domain (remainder filled in from reference TRBV7-9 and TRBJ2-1): DTGVSQNPRHKITKRGQNVTFRCDPISEHNRLYWYRQTLGQGPEFLTYFQNEAQLEKSRLLSDRFSAERPKGSFSTLEIQRTEQGDSAMYLCASGTGDGGFLDNEQFFGPGTRLTVL.

The V gene is TRBV19, the J gene TRBJ1-1; 7 nucleotides match TRBD1. This CDR3 has 14 residues. The J segment lost 3 bases and the V segment lost 3 bases, leaving 4 bases of the junction unmatched. CDR1 and CDR2 (germline): LNHDA, SQIVND (reference sequence). The CDR3 spells CASSILQGDTEAFF. CDR3 DNA sequence: TGTGCCAGTAGTATCCTCCAGGGGGACACTGAAGCTTTCTTT. The whole variable domain, filled in from reference TRBV19 and TRBJ1-1, reads DGGITQSPKYLFRKEGQNVTLSCEQNLNHDAMYWYRQDPGQGLRLIYYSQIVNDFQKGDIAEGYSVSREKKESFPLTVTSAQKNPTAFYLCASSILQGDTEAFFGQGTRLTVV.

The chain carries TRBV7-6 and TRBJ2-3; 8 bases agree with TRBD1. Trimming took 7 bases from V and 9 from J; bases not matched to a gene: 15. CDR3 size: 15 residues. Germline V gene lookup returns CDR1 SGHVS and CDR2 FNYEAQ. The CDR3 nucleotides are TGTGCCAGCACTCCCGGGACAGGCCTAGGGGAGACGCAGTATTTT. Protein: CASTPGTGLGETQYF. Variable domain in full (rest from reference TRBV7-6 and TRBJ2-3): GAGVSQSPRYKVTKRGQDVALRCDPISGHVSLYWYRQALGQGPEFLTYFNYEAQQDKSGLPNDRFSAERPEGSISTLTIQRTEQRDSAMYRCASTPGTGLGETQYFGPGTRLTVL.

The chain joins TRBV7-9 to TRBJ1-5; tentatively, D is TRBD1 (6 bases). This CDR3 is built from 15 residues. Trimming left V 4 bases short and J 6 bases short, with 16 bases between. CDR1 is SEHNR, CDR2 FQNEAQ, per germline (reference sequence). Here the CDR3 reads CASSSSGRGGQPQHF. The CDR3 coding sequence is TGTGCCAGCAGCTCCTCGGGGAGGGGGGGTCAGCCCCAGCATTTT.

The chain uses TRBV15 and TRBJ1-2; D is undetermined. Trimming cost V 5 bases and J 1 base, with 14 bases left between them. Germline assignment: CDR1 LNHNV and CDR2 YYDKDF (reference sequence). The length of the CDR3 is 15 residues. The CDR3 bases are TGTGCCACCAGCCCAGGTCCGGTTTTTAACTATGGCTACACCTTC. It codes for CATSPGPVFNYGYTF.

The chain is built from TRBV27 and TRBJ2-7; no clear D. Per the germline V gene, CDR1 is MNHEY and CDR2 is SMNVEV (reference sequence). Trimming removed 5 bases from V and 0 bases from J, with 14 bases in between. The CDR3 runs to 15 residues. The CDR3 reads CASSRKSANSYEQYF. CDR3 DNA sequence: TGTGCCAGCAGTCGAAAGTCCGCGAACTCCTACGAGCAGTACTTC.

This clone occurred a few times. The rearrangement joins TRBV7-9 to TRBJ2-4, with 9 bases that match TRBD2. CDR3 length: 15 residues. Germline-derived CDR1 and CDR2 are SEHNR and FQNEAQ (reference sequence). Trimming took 1 base from V and 8 from J; bases not matched to a gene: 6. This CDR3 is CASSLVSGSGYIQYF. The DNA of the CDR3 is TGTGCCAGCAGCTTAGTTAGCGGGAGTGGGTACATTCAGTACTTC.

The chain links TRBV21-1 to TRBJ1-3. TRBV21-1 is recorded as a pseudogene. CDR3 length: 15 amino acids. The CDR3 spells CASSNPESSGNTIYF. CDR3 in DNA: TGTGCCAGCAGCAACCCTGAGAGCTCTGGAAACACCATATATTTT.

V usage is TRBV6-1 and J usage is TRBJ1-2; 7 bases fit TRBD1. The CDR3 is 14 residues long. V was clipped by 1 base and J by 14 bases; unmatched bases: 13. CDR1 and CDR2 (germline): MNHNS, SASEGT. The CDR3 sequence: CASSEGRGREFGTF. Written as DNA, the CDR3 is TGTGCCAGCAGTGAAGGAAGGGGGCGCGAGTTTGGAACCTTC.

As to this clone: One end of the junction fails to match germline, which may point to a read error. This chain uses TRBV7-9 with TRBJ2-7, with 8 positions matching TRBD2. This CDR3 spans 15 amino acids. The germline gives CDR1 SEHNR, CDR2 FQNEAQ (reference sequence). The CDR3 nucleotides read TGTGTCAGCACTCGTATGGGACTAGGGAACTCCGAGCAGTACTTC. Its protein is CVSTRMGLGNSEQYF.

The chain has TRBV7-6 and TRBJ2-2; 10 bases are a match to TRBD2. CDR3 length equals 18 residues. Germline CDR1 is SGHVS and CDR2 is FNYEAQ. Trimming cost V 3 bases and J 1 base; bases outside gene matches: 8. The CDR3 loop is CASSFPLAGTMNTGELFF. The DNA for the CDR3 is TGTGCCAGCAGCTTTCCACTAGCGGGAACTATGAACACCGGGGAGCTGTTTTTT. The full variable domain, rest sourced from reference TRBV7-6 and TRBJ2-2, is GAGVSQSPRYKVTKRGQDVALRCDPISGHVSLYWYRQALGQGPEFLTYFNYEAQQDKSGLPNDRFSAERPEGSISTLTIQRTEQRDSAMYRCASSFPLAGTMNTGELFFGEGSRLTVL.

V gene TRBV2 combines with J gene TRBJ1-1; 8 nucleotides line up with TRBD1. The germline V gene encodes CDR1 SNHLY and CDR2 FYNNEI. The J segment lost 1 base and the V segment lost 7 bases, leaving 11 bases of the junction unmatched. The CDR3 has 16 amino acids. The CDR3 nucleotides read TGTGCCAGCACCATCATGGGACAGGCGTCGAACACTGAAGCTTTCTTT. Translated: CASTIMGQASNTEAFF.

CDR3 amino acids: CASSGDPSGAYNEQFF. The CDR3 bases are TGTGCCAGTAGTGGGGACCCTAGCGGAGCTTACAATGAGCAGTTCTTC. This chain links TRBV19 with TRBJ2-1; 7 nucleotides align to TRBD2. The J segment lost 4 bases and the V segment lost 5 bases, leaving 11 bases of the junction unmatched. The CDR3 totals 16 residues. CDR1 and CDR2 from the germline V gene are LNHDA and SQIVND (reference sequence).

V and J are TRBV7-9 and TRBJ1-3; 11 bases fit TRBD1. Losses at the gene ends were 4 bases for V and 10 bases for J; bases not matched to a gene: 21. The CDR3 is made up of 19 amino acids. Germline lookup yields CDR1 SEHNR and CDR2 FQNEAQ (reference sequence). CDR3 DNA: TGTGCCAGCAGCTCACCGGACAGGGGGCTCAAAAGCCCTCCCGAAACCATATATTTT. Translation gives CASSSPDRGLKSPPETIYF.

This sequence joins TRBV4-1 and TRBJ2-2, with TRBD2 matching 15 bases. The germline V gene has CDR1 MGHRA and CDR2 YSYEKL. V gave up 4 bases and J gave up 4 bases; unmatched junction bases: 10. CDR3 length equals 19 residues. Here the CDR3 reads CASSPGGLAGGLSTGELFF. The CDR3 DNA sequence: TGCGCCAGCAGCCCCGGGGGACTAGCGGGAGGATTGAGCACCGGGGAGCTGTTTTTT.

This sequence joins TRBV19 and TRBJ2-3; 9 bases line up with TRBD2. Losses at the gene ends were 6 bases for V and 0 bases for J; bases not matched to a gene: 10. This CDR3 is built from 17 residues. Germline-derived CDR1 and CDR2 are LNHDA and SQIVND (reference sequence). CDR3 nucleotide sequence: TGTGCCAGTAGCCCGGGGAGCGGGAGGCTTAGCACAGATACGCAGTATTTT. Translated, it gives CASSPGSGRLSTDTQYF. The full variable domain, in which reference TRBV19 and TRBJ2-3 provide the parts outside the CDR3, is DGGITQSPKYLFRKEGQNVTLSCEQNLNHDAMYWYRQDPGQGLRLIYYSQIVNDFQKGDIAEGYSVSREKKESFPLTVTSAQKNPTAFYLCASSPGSGRLSTDTQYFGPGTRLTVL.

The CDR3 sequence is CATRGGDLDQPQHF. In nucleotides, the CDR3 is TGTGCCACGAGAGGAGGGGACCTTGATCAGCCCCAGCATTTT. V is TRBV2 and J is TRBJ1-5; possible D gene TRBD1, 5 bases. CDR1 and CDR2 from the germline V gene are SNHLY and FYNNEI. V was clipped by 10 bases and J by 5 bases, with 18 bases between them. The CDR3 extends over 14 amino acids.

This clone was seen once. The chain joins TRBV7-2 to TRBJ1-1; TRBD1 matches 8 bases. The CDR3 runs to 16 residues. Germline V CDR1 and CDR2: SGHTA, FQGNSA. J gave up 5 bases and V 5 bases, and 13 bases lay outside the gene matches. The CDR3 nucleotides read TGTGCCAGCAGCGAAAGTAGGGGACAGGCTAGTACTGAAGCTTTCTTT. Translation gives CASSESRGQASTEAFF. Drawing the rest from reference TRBV7-2 and TRBJ1-1, the complete variable domain is GAGVSQSPSNKVTEKGKDVELRCDPISGHTALYWYRQSLGQGLEFLIYFQGNSAPDKSGLPSDRFSAERTGGSVSTLTIQRTQQEDSAVYLCASSESRGQASTEAFFGQGTRLTVV.

V usage is TRBV5-6 and J usage is TRBJ2-7, with 8 bases aligning to TRBD1. In germline, CDR1 is SGHDT, CDR2 YYEEEE. V gave up 0 bases and J gave up 3 bases; unmatched junction bases: 11. CDR3 length equals 17 residues. CDR3 amino acids: CASSLDPTGANLYEQYF. The CDR3 DNA is TGTGCCAGCAGCTTGGACCCGACAGGGGCGAATCTCTACGAGCAGTACTTC.

The chain has TRBV6-1 and TRBJ1-5; 7 bases agree with TRBD1. Germline lookup yields CDR1 MNHNS and CDR2 SASEGT. J gave up 7 bases and V 6 bases, and 6 bases lay outside the gene matches. CDR3 length: 13 amino acids. DNA of the CDR3: TGTGCCAGCAGACTACAGGGGAACCAGCCCCAGCATTTT. As protein: CASRLQGNQPQHF.

The chain recombines TRBV5-4 with TRBJ2-5; possible D gene TRBD1, 6 bases. The better agreement between TRBJ2-7 and the DNA end casts doubt on the J call. This CDR3 spans 15 amino acids. In germline, CDR1 is SGHNT, CDR2 YYREEE (reference sequence). CDR3 residues: CASSSQPDSSYEQYF. The CDR3 DNA reads TGTGCCAGCAGCTCCCAGCCGGACAGCTCCTACGAGCAGTACTTC.